What follows is one TCR beta chain and its context. Its antigen is not identified. This sample was taken from a study of blood T cells in healthy people across ages. About the research overall: Capture via template switching afforded approximately one barcoded beta molecule per two T cells. Points from the study as a whole: A greater number of naive CD4+ cells and higher diversity distinguished long-lived donors from aged donors.

Then a second PCR, running roughly 7 to 11 cycles, was carried out with a sample-barcoded 5' primer and a J-beta primer mix. A tag from a template-switch adaptor with 12 random nucleotides marked each cDNA molecule. TCRdb re-derived calls from the 5' RACE reads in MiXCR, one entry per CDR3 protein. Of about 400,000 distinct CDR3 sequences listed, 52% are singletons. From germline, CDR1 is SGHAT and CDR2 FQDESV (reference sequence). The CDR3 covers 13 residues. V dropped 5 bases and J dropped 5 bases, with 12 bases sitting between them. The chain employs TRBV11-1 and TRBJ1-1; weak D call: TRBD1 (5 bases). The TCR was taken from a man in his 60s in good health. The sequenced sample was blood. CDR3 region: CASSVSGKTEAFF. For the CDR3, the DNA is TGTGCCAGCAGCGTTTCAGGGAAGACTGAAGCTTTCTTT.